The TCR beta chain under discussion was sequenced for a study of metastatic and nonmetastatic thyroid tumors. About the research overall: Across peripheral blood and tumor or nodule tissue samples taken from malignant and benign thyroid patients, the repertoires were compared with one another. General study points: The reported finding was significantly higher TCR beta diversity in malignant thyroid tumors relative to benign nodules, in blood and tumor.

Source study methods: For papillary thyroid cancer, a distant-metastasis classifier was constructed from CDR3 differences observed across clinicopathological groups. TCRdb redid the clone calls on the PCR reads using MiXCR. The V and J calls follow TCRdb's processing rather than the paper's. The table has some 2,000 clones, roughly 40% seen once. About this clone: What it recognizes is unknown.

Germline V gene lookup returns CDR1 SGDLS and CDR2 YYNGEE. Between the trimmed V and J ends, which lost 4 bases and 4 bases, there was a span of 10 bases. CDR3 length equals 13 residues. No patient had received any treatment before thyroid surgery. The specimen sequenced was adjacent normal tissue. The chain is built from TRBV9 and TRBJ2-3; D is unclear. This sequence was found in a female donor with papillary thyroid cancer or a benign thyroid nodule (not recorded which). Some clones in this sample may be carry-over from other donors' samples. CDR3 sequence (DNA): TGTGCCAGCAGCTCCGAAAGGCCAGATACGCAGTATTTT. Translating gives CASSSERPDTQYF.